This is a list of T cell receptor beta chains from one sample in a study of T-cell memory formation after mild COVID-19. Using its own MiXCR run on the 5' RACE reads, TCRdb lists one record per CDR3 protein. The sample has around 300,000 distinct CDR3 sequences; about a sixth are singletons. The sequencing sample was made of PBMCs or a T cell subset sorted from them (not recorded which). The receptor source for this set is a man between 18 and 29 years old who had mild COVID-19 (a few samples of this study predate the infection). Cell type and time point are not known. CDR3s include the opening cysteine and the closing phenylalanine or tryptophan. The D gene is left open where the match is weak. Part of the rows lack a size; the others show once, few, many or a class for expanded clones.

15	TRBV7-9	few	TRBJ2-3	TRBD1	CASSLTGGRTDTQYF	TGTGCCAGCAGCTTGACAGGGGGCCGCACAGATACGCAGTATTTT
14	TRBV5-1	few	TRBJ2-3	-	CASSWWGGTDTQYF	TGCGCCAGCAGCTGGTGGGGGGGCACAGATACGCAGTATTTT
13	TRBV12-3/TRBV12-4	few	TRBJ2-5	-	CASRQTGTETQYF	TGTGCCAGCAGGCAGACAGGAACAGAGACCCAGTACTTC
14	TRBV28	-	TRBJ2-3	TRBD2	CASGTSGGAHTQYF	TGTGCCAGTGGGACTAGCGGGGGGGCCCATACGCAGTATTTT
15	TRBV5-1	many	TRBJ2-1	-	CASSLRGATYNEQFF	TGCGCCAGCAGCCTTAGGGGGGCCACCTACAATGAGCAGTTCTTC
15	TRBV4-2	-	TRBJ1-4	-	CASSQVRGGREKLFF	TGTGCCAGCAGCCAAGTGAGGGGGGGACGTGAAAAACTGTTTTTT
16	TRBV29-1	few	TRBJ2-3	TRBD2	CSVEDLAGGPTDTQYF	TGCAGCGTTGAAGATCTGGCGGGGGGGCCTACAGATACGCAGTATTTT
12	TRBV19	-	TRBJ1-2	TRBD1	CASSGTGGGYTF	TGTGCCAGTTCGGGGACAGGTGGTGGCTACACCTTC
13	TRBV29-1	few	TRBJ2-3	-	CSVTGTNFNTQYF	TGCAGCGTAACCGGGACAAACTTTAATACGCAGTATTTT
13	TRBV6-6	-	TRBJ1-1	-	CASSRRESTEAFF	TGTGCCAGCAGCCGCAGGGAAAGCACTGAAGCTTTCTTT
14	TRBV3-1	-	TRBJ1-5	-	CASSLGNSNQPQHF	TGTGCCAGCAGCCTGGGAAATAGCAATCAGCCCCAGCATTTT
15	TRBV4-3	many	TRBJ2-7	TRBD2	CASSQEVAGLYEQYF	TGCGCCAGCAGCCAAGAGGTAGCGGGGCTCTACGAGCAGTACTTC
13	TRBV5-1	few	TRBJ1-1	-	CASSFRANTEAFF	TGCGCCAGCAGCTTTCGTGCTAACACTGAAGCTTTCTTT
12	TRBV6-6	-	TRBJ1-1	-	CASSYAPVEAFF	TGTGCCAGCAGTTACGCTCCGGTTGAAGCTTTCTTT
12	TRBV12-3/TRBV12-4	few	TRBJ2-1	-	CASSFGGPEQFF	TGTGCCAGCAGTTTTGGGGGGCCGGAGCAGTTCTTC
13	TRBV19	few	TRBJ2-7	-	CASSIDREYEQYF	TGTGCCAGTAGTATAGATCGGGAGTACGAGCAGTACTTC
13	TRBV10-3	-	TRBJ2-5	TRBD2	CAISVGGVETQYF	TGTGCCATCAGTGTCGGGGGGGTGGAGACCCAGTACTTC
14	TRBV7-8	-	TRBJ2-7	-	CASSLDRLGYEQYF	TGTGCCAGCAGCCTAGACAGGTTGGGCTACGAGCAGTACTTC
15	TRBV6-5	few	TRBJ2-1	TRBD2	CASRFTSGGRNEQFF	TGTGCCAGCAGATTTACTAGCGGGGGGAGGAATGAGCAGTTCTTC
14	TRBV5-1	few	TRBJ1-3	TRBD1	CASSAGTGGNTIYF	TGCGCCAGCAGCGCGGGGACAGGTGGAAACACCATATATTTT
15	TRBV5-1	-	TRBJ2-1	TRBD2	CASRIGTSGSGEQFF	TGCGCCAGCAGAATTGGTACTAGCGGGAGCGGAGAGCAGTTCTTC
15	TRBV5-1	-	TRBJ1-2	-	CASSLVERGRGGYTF	TGCGCCAGCAGCTTGGTTGAGAGAGGGAGAGGCGGCTACACCTTC
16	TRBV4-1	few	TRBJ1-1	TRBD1	CASSLLKTDRGTEAFF	TGCGCCAGCAGCCTATTAAAAACGGACAGGGGCACTGAAGCTTTCTTT
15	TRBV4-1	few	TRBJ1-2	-	CASSQDVQFFYGYTF	TGCGCCAGCAGCCAAGATGTACAGTTCTTCTATGGCTACACCTTC
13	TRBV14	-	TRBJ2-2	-	CASSGGPSGELFF	TGTGCCAGCAGCGGGGGGCCCTCCGGGGAGCTGTTTTTT
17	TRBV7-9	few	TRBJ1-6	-	CASSQPFVGENNSPLHF	TGTGCCAGCAGCCAACCTTTCGTGGGGGAGAATAATTCACCCCTCCACTTT
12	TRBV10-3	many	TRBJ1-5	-	CAINGGNQPQHF	TGTGCCATCAATGGGGGCAATCAGCCCCAGCATTTT
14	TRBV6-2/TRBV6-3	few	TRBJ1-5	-	CASRPQGRGQPQHF	TGTGCCAGCAGACCGCAGGGACGCGGCCAGCCCCAGCATTTT
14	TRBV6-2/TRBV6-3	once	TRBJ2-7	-	CAISLRRRAGEQYF	TGTGCCATTTCACTCCGGCGACGGGCCGGCGAGCAGTACTTC
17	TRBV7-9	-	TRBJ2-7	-	CASSLEIWAGSSYEQYF	TGTGCCAGCAGCTTAGAGATTTGGGCAGGTAGCTCCTACGAGCAGTACTTC
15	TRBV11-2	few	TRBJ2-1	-	CASSLRAASVNEQFF	TGTGCCAGCAGCTTAAGAGCCGCTAGCGTTAATGAGCAGTTCTTC
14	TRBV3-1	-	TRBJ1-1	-	CASSSGHSADEAFF	TGTGCCAGCAGCTCCGGACATTCCGCCGATGAAGCTTTCTTT
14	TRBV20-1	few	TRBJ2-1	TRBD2	CSARTGLGNNEQFF	TGCAGTGCTAGAACCGGACTAGGGAACAATGAGCAGTTCTTC
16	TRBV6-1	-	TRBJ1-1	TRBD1	CASSEAFGQGDTEAFF	TGTGCCAGCAGTGAAGCCTTTGGACAGGGGGACACTGAAGCTTTCTTT
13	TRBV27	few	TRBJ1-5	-	CASSSTETQPQHF	TGTGCCAGCAGTTCGACAGAAACTCAGCCCCAGCATTTT
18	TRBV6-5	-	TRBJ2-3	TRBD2	CASSYSILAGASTDTQYF	TGTGCCAGCAGTTACTCGATTCTAGCGGGGGCCTCCACCGATACGCAGTATTTT
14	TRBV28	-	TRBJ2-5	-	CASSLFAGVETQYF	TGTGCCAGCAGTTTGTTCGCAGGGGTAGAGACCCAGTACTTC
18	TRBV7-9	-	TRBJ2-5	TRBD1	CASSLRRRDSWYQETQYF	TGTGCCAGCAGCTTAAGGCGTCGGGACAGTTGGTACCAAGAGACCCAGTACTTC
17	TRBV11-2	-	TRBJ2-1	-	CASSLVFVHSSYNEQFF	TGTGCCAGCAGCTTAGTTTTCGTTCACAGCTCCTACAATGAGCAGTTCTTC
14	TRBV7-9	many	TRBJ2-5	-	CASSFPGFSETQYF	TGTGCCAGCAGCTTCCCGGGGTTCAGCGAGACCCAGTACTTC
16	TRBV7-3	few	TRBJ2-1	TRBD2	CASSPTSSGAYNEQFF	TGTGCCAGCAGCCCCACCTCTAGCGGGGCCTACAATGAGCAGTTCTTC
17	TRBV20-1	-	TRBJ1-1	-	CSARDMVVREQFPEAFF	TGCAGTGCTAGAGATATGGTGGTCCGTGAACAGTTTCCTGAAGCTTTCTTT
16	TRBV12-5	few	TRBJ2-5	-	CASGLVLGGRRETQYF	TGTGCTAGTGGTTTGGTACTTGGGGGGCGCAGGGAGACCCAGTACTTC
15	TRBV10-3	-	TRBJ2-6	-	CAISSIRTGANVLTF	TGTGCCATCAGCTCCATAAGAACTGGGGCCAACGTCCTGACTTTC
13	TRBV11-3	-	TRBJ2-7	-	CASSFGIRGEQYF	TGTGCCAGCAGCTTCGGTATAAGGGGCGAGCAGTACTTC
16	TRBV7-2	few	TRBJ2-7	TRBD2	CASSWASGRGAYEQYF	TGTGCCAGCAGCTGGGCCAGTGGGAGGGGCGCCTACGAGCAGTACTTC